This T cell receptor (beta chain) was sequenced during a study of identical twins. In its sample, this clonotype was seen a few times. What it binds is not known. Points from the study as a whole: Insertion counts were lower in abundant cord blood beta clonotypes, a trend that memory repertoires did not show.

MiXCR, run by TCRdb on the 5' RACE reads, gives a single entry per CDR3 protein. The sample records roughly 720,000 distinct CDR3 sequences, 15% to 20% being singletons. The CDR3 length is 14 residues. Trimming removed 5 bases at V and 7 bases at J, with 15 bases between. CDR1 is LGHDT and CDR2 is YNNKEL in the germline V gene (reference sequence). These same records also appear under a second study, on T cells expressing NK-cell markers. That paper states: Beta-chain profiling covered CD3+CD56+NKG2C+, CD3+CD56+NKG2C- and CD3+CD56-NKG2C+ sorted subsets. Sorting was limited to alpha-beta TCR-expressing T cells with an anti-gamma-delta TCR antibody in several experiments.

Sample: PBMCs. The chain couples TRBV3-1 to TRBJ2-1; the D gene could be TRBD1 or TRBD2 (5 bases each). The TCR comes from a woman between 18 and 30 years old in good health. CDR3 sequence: CASSSGDVGNEQFF. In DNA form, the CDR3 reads TGTGCCAGCAGCTCCGGGGACGTCGGAAATGAGCAGTTCTTC.